The present entry profiles one T cell receptor beta chain with its context. The data were taken from a study of T cell changes during pregnancy in multiple sclerosis. Per the germline V gene, CDR1 is SNHLY and CDR2 is FYNNEI. Trimming cost V 6 bases and J 3 bases; bases outside gene matches: 10. The CDR3 runs to 15 residues. Profiled with immunoSEQ multiplex PCR; TCRdb holds only in-frame clones, not every one. The sample consists of 85,000 to 110,000 clones, about 90% of them appearing once. The sample in question was peripheral blood, obtained after pregnancy. The genes are TRBV2 and TRBJ2-7; 8 bases are a match to TRBD2. The sequence was obtained from a female donor with multiple sclerosis, enrolled in a pregnancy study. CDR3 sequence reads: CASRVRRGEVYEQYF. In DNA, the CDR3 is TGTGCCAGCAGAGTTCGGCGGGGGGAGGTCTACGAGCAGTACTTC.